This record covers a single T cell receptor (beta chain). The antigen is undetermined. Method: immunoSEQ multiplex PCR; TCRdb's copy keeps in-frame clones and lacks some. The data show roughly 350,000 clones, around 89% seen once. Sample treatment: some 20 received Ad26.COV2.S at low or high dose, single or two shots; roughly five received placebo; per-sample allocation not given. Day 63 after the first vaccine or placebo injection was the time point for sampling. This sample is part of a study of Ad26.COV2.S vaccination and SARS-CoV-2 variants. General study findings and limits: Reported post-vaccination CD8+ and CD4+ T cell responses to spike showed substantial breadth. Vaccine recipients posted higher spike-specific TCR breadth than their placebo counterparts. Analyses that measured TCR breadth and depth may have underestimated total T cell responses.

Sample: peripheral blood, taken in a trial of Ad26.COV2.S vaccine versus placebo. The clonotype originates from a person aged 18-60 years who received the Ad26.COV2.S COVID-19 vaccine or a placebo.

In DNA, the CDR3 is TGCGCCAGCAGCCAAGCTGCGGGCAATCAGCCCCAGCATTTT. Residues: CASSQAAGNQPQHF. The chain uses TRBV4-3 and TRBJ1-5; the D is unclear. V was clipped by 1 base and J by 2 bases, with 6 bases between them. The CDR3 runs to 14 residues. CDR1 is LGHNA, CDR2 YSLEER, per germline.